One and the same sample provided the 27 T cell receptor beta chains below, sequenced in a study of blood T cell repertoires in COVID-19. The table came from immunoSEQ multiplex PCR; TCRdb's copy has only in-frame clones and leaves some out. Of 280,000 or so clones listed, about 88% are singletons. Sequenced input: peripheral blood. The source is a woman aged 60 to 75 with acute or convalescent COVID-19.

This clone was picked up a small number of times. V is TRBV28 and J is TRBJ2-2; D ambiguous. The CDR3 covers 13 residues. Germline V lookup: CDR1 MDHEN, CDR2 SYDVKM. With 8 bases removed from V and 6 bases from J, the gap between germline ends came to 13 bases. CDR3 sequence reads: CASGDSKPGELFF. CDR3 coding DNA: TGTGCCAGCGGAGATTCTAAACCCGGGGAGCTGTTTTTT.

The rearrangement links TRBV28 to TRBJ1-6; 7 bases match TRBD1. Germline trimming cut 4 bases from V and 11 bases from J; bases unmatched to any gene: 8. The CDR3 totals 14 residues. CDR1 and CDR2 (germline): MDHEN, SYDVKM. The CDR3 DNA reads TGTGCCAGCAGTTCTCCCGACAGGGCTGCACCCCTCCACTTT. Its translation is CASSSPDRAAPLHF.

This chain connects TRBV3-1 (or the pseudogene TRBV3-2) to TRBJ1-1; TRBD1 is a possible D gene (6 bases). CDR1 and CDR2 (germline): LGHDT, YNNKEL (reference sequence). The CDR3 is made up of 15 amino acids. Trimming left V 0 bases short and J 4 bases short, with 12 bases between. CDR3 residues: CASSQDLGAGTEAFF. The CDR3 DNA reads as TGTGCCAGCAGCCAAGATCTGGGGGCGGGCACTGAAGCTTTCTTT.

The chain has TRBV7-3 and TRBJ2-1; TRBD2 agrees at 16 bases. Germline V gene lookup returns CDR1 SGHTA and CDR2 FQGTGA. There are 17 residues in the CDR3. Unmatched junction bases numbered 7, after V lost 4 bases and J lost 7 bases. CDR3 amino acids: CASSSPPGLAGGNEQFF. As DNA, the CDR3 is TGTGCCAGCAGCTCACCCCCGGGACTAGCGGGGGGGAATGAGCAGTTCTTC.

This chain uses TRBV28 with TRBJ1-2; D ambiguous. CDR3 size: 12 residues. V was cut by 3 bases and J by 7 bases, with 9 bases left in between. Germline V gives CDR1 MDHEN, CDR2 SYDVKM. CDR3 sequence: CASSFLGGGYTF. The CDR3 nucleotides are TGTGCCAGCAGTTTCCTCGGAGGTGGCTACACCTTC.

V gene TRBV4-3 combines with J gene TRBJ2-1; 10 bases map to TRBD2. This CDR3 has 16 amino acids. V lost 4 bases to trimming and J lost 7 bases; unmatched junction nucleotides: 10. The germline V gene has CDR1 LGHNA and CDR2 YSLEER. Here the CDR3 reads CASSLLLLAGSNEQFF. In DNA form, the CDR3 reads TGCGCCAGCAGCCTCTTACTACTAGCGGGGAGTAATGAGCAGTTCTTC.

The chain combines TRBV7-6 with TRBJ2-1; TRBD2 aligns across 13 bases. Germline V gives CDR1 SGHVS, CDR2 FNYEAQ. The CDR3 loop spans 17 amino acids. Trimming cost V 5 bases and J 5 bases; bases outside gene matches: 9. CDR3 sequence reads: CASSLRLAGGNNNEQFF. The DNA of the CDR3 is TGTGCCAGCAGCCTGAGACTAGCGGGAGGTAATAACAATGAGCAGTTCTTC. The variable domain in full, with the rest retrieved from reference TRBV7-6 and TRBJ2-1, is GAGVSQSPRYKVTKRGQDVALRCDPISGHVSLYWYRQALGQGPEFLTYFNYEAQQDKSGLPNDRFSAERPEGSISTLTIQRTEQRDSAMYRCASSLRLAGGNNNEQFFGPGTRLTVL.

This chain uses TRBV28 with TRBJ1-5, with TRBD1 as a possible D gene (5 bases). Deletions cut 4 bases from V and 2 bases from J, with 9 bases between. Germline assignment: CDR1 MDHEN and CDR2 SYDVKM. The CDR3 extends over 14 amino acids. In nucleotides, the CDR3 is TGTGCCAGCAGTTCCTACAGGCGCAATCAGCCCCAGCATTTT. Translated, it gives CASSSYRRNQPQHF.

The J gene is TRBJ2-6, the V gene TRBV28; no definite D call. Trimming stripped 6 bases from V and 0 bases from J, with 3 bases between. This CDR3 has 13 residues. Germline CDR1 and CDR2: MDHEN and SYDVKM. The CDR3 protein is CASSRSGANVLTF. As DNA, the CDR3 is TGTGCCAGCAGCCGCTCTGGGGCCAACGTCCTGACTTTC.

In DNA, the CDR3 is TGTGCCAGCAGCGTACGGACAGGGGGCTACACAGATACGCAGTATTTT. Encoded protein: CASSVRTGGYTDTQYF. This rearrangement joins TRBV9 to TRBJ2-3, with 11 nucleotides matching TRBD1. CDR1 is SGDLS and CDR2 is YYNGEE in the germline V gene. The ends lost 1 base at V and 2 bases at J; junction bases unmatched: 3. The CDR3 consists of 16 residues. The complete variable domain, with remaining parts taken from reference TRBV9 and TRBJ2-3, reads DSGVTQTPKHLITATGQRVTLRCSPRSGDLSVYWYQQSLDQGLQFLIQYYNGEERAKGNILERFSAQQFPDLHSELNLSSLELGDSALYFCASSVRTGGYTDTQYFGPGTRLTVL.

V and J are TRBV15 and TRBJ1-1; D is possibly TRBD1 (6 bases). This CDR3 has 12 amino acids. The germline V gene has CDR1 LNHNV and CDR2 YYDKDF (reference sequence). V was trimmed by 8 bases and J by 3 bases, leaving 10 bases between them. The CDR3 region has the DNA TGTGCCACCGCCAGGGGAGACACTGAAGCTTTCTTT. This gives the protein CATARGDTEAFF.

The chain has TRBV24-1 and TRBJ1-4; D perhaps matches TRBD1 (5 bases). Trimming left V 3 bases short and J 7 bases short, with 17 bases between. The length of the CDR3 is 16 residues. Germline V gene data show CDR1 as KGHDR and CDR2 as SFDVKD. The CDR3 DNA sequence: TGTGCCACCAGTGATGCCTCAACCGGGAGGGGTGAAAAACTGTTTTTT. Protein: CATSDASTGRGEKLFF.

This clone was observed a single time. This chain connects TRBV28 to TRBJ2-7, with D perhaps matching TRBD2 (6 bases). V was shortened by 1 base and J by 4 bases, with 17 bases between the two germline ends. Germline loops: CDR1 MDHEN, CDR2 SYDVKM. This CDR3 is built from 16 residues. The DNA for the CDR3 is TGTGCCAGCAGTTTATTAGAGCTAGCGAATCATTACGAGCAGTACTTC. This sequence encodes CASSLLELANHYEQYF.

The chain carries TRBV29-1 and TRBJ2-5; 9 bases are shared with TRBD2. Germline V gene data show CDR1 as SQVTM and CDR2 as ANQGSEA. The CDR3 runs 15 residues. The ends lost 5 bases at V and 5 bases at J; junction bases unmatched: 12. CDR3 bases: TGCAGCGTTCTAAATTTAGCGGGGGCCTTCGAGACCCAGTACTTC. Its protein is CSVLNLAGAFETQYF.

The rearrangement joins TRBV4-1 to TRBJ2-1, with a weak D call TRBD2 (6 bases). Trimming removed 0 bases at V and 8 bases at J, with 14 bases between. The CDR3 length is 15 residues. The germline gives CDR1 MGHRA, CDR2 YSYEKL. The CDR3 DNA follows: TGCGCCAGCAGCCAAGATCCCCGCGGGGCCGATGAGCAGTTCTTC. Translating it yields CASSQDPRGADEQFF.

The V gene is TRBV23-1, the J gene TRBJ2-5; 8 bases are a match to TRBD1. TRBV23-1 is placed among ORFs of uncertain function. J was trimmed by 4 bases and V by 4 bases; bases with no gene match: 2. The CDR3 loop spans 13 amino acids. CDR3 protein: CASSRTGRETQYF. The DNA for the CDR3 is TGCGCCAGCAGTCGGACAGGGCGAGAGACCCAGTACTTC.

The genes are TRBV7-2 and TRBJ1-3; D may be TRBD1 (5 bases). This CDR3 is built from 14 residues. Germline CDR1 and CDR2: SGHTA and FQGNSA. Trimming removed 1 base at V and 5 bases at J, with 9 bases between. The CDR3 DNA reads TGTGCCAGCAGCTTAGGGCCAGGGAGAAACACCATATATTTT. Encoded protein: CASSLGPGRNTIYF.

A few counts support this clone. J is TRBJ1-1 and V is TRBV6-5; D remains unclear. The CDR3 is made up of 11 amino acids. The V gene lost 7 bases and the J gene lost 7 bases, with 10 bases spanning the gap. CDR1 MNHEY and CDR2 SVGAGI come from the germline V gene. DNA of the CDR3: TGTGCCAGCACCCACAGCTTTGAAGCTTTCTTT. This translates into CASTHSFEAFF.

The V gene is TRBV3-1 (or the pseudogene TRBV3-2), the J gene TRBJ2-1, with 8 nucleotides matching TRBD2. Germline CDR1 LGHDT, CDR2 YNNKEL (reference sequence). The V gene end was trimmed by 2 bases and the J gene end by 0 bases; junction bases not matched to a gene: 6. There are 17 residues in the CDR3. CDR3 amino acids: CASSQLAGGLSYNEQFF. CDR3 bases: TGTGCCAGCAGCCAACTAGCGGGTGGTCTCTCCTACAATGAGCAGTTCTTC.

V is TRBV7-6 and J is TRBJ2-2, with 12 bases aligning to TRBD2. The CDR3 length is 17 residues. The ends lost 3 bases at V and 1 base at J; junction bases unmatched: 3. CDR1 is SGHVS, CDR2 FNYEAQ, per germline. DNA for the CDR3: TGTGCCAGCAGCTTGGCGGGACTAGCGGGGAACACCGGGGAGCTGTTTTTT. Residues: CASSLAGLAGNTGELFF. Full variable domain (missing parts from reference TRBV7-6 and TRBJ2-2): GAGVSQSPRYKVTKRGQDVALRCDPISGHVSLYWYRQALGQGPEFLTYFNYEAQQDKSGLPNDRFSAERPEGSISTLTIQRTEQRDSAMYRCASSLAGLAGNTGELFFGEGSRLTVL.

DNA of the CDR3: TGTGCCAGCAGCTTGTGGACAGACAACGAGCAGTACTTC. This gives the protein CASSLWTDNEQYF. V gene TRBV5-5 combines with J gene TRBJ2-7; possible D gene TRBD1, 6 bases. This CDR3 has 13 amino acids. CDR1 and CDR2 (germline): SGHKS, YYEKEE (reference sequence). Trimming took off 1 base at V and 5 bases at J, with 10 bases between the two ends. The variable domain in full, completed from reference TRBV5-5 and TRBJ2-7, reads DAGVTQSPTHLIKTRGQQVTLRCSPISGHKSVSWYQQVLGQGPQFIFQYYEKEERGRGNFPDRFSARQFPNYSSELNVNALLLGDSALYLCASSLWTDNEQYFGPGTRLTVT.

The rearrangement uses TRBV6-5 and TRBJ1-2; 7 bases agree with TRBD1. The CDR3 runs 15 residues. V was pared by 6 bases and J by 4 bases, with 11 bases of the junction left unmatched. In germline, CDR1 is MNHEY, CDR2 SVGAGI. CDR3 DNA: TGTGCCAGCAGACCCCCTGGACAGGCGGGCTATGGCTACACCTTC. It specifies CASRPPGQAGYGYTF.

The CDR3 DNA reads TGTGCCAGCAGCTTCTTGAGACAGAACCAAGAGACCCAGTACTTC. It yields the protein CASSFLRQNQETQYF. This chain uses TRBV7-9 with TRBJ2-5; tentatively, D is TRBD1 (5 bases). The CDR3 runs to 15 residues. The germline V and J ends were trimmed by 3 bases and 0 bases, with 11 bases remaining between them. The germline V gene has CDR1 SEHNR and CDR2 FQNEAQ (reference sequence).

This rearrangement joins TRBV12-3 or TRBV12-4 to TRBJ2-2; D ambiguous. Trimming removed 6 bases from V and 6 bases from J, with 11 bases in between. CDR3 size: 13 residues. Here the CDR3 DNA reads TGTGCCAGCAGCCCCGACGGAGCCGGGGAGCTGTTTTTT. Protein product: CASSPDGAGELFF.

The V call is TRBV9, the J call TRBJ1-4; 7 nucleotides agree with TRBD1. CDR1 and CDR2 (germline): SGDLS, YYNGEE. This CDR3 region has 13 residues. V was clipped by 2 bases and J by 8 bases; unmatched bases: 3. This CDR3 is CASSVGDSEKLFF. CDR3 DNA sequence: TGTGCCAGCAGCGTTGGGGACAGCGAAAAACTGTTTTTT.

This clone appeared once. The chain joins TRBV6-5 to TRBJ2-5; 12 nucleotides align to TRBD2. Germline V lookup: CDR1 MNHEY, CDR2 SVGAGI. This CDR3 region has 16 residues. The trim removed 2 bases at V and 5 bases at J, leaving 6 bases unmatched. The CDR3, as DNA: TGTGCCAGCAGTTACGGTATTGGGACTAGCGGGGAGACCCAGTACTTC. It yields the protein CASSYGIGTSGETQYF.

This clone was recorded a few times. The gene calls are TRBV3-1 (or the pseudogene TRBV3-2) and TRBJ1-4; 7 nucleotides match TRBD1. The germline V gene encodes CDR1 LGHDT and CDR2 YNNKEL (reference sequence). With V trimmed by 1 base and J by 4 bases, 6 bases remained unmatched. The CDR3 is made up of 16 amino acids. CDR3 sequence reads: CASSQVKGAVNEKLFF. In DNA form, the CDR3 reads TGTGCCAGCAGCCAAGTGAAGGGGGCCGTTAATGAAAAACTGTTTTTT.